Here is one T cell receptor (beta chain) with its context. The antigen remains unidentified. V dropped 6 bases and J dropped 5 bases, with 10 bases sitting between them. The CDR3 extends over 12 amino acids. CDR1 and CDR2 from the germline V gene are MNHEY and SVGAGI. The data belong to a study of shared clonotypes between healthy human individuals. In the study overall: A couple of women and a few men aged 18 to 49 served as donors. Whole-study results and caveats: Blood was the sole source, and tissue repertoires probably differ. An effect of sequencing depth on clonotype sharing among donors was expected.

For sorted subsets, roughly 200 ng DNA per replicate equaled about 27,000 T cell genomes. Profiled with immunoSEQ multiplex PCR; TCRdb holds only in-frame clones, not every one. The table shows under 850,000 clones, with about two thirds occurring only once. The TCR comes from a woman in her thirties in good health. The rearrangement joins TRBV6-5 to TRBJ1-1, with D unresolved. Sequenced material: memory CD4+ T cells sorted from blood. This sample's subset: CD45RA-negative fraction. As DNA, the CDR3 is TGTGCCAGCAGCTTAGCGGGGACTGAAGCTTTCTTT. It translates to CASSLAGTEAFF.